What follows are 27 T cell receptor beta chains derived from one specimen sequenced in a study of T cell changes during pregnancy in multiple sclerosis. Some clones are missing from TCRdb's copy, which holds only in-frame ones; the method was immunoSEQ multiplex PCR. This sample yields approximately 66,000 clones, of which approximately 92% are seen a single time; less than 2% belongs to the top ten. The material was peripheral blood, obtained in the third trimester of pregnancy. The receptors come from a female donor in good health, enrolled as a control in a pregnancy study.

The chain combines TRBV27 with TRBJ2-2; 12 bases are a match to TRBD1. Germline V gene sequence: CDR1 MNHEY, CDR2 SMNVEV (reference sequence). V gave up 4 bases and J gave up 6 bases; unmatched junction bases: 3. The CDR3 is made up of 15 amino acids. CDR3 bases: TGTGCCAGCAGTTCCGGGACAGGGGGCTCCGGGGAGCTGTTTTTT. It is translated as CASSSGTGGSGELFF.

This CDR3 reads CASSPVPPSEQYF. For the CDR3, the DNA is TGTGCCAGCAGCCCGGTCCCCCCGAGCGAGCAGTACTTC. This chain links TRBV7-2 with TRBJ2-7; D is ambiguous. This CDR3 contains 13 residues. V lost 5 bases, J lost 6 bases, and 14 bases lay in between. Germline CDR1 and CDR2: SGHTA and FQGNSA.

The genes are TRBV27 and TRBJ1-1; D uncertain. Germline CDR1 MNHEY, CDR2 SMNVEV (reference sequence). This CDR3 spans 13 amino acids. V shed 6 bases and J shed 9 bases, with 17 bases lying between them. The CDR3 reads CASSFRDRKKAFF. The CDR3 DNA reads as TGTGCCAGCAGCTTCCGGGATAGGAAGAAAGCTTTCTTT.

The chain links TRBV10-2 to TRBJ2-7; D might be TRBD1 (5 bases). The CDR3 is made up of 14 amino acids. Germline V CDR1 and CDR2: WSHSY, SAAADI. The germline V and J ends were trimmed by 0 bases and 3 bases, with 9 bases remaining between them. The CDR3 coding sequence is TGCGCCAGCAGTGAGTCGAAGGGGCTCTACGAGCAGTACTTC. Protein product: CASSESKGLYEQYF.

This clone was detected once. The CDR3 sequence: CAISESFGQNTGELFF. CDR3 nucleotide sequence: TGTGCCATCAGTGAGTCTTTTGGACAGAACACCGGGGAGCTGTTTTTT. The chain carries TRBV10-3 and TRBJ2-2, with D maybe TRBD1 (5 bases). Germline CDR1 and CDR2: ENHRY and SYGVKD. The V end lost 0 bases, the J end lost 1 base, and 9 bases lay between the germline ends. The CDR3 is 16 residues long.

This chain joins TRBV19 and TRBJ2-4; 11 nucleotides agree with TRBD2. Germline trimming cut 0 bases from V and 1 base from J; bases unmatched to any gene: 8. The CDR3 extends over 19 amino acids. Germline assignment: CDR1 LNHDA and CDR2 SQIVND (reference sequence). CDR3 bases: TGTGCCAGTAGTATAGACGCTAGCGGGGGGTTGGGGGCCAAAAACATTCAGTACTTC. This codes for CASSIDASGGLGAKNIQYF.

The chain uses TRBV7-2 and TRBJ2-1; 8 bases fit TRBD1. Germline trimming cut 4 bases from V and 1 base from J; bases unmatched to any gene: 3. CDR1 and CDR2 (germline): SGHTA, FQGNSA. The CDR3 length is 15 residues. CDR3 DNA sequence: TGTGCCAGCAGCTCAAGGGACAGGTCCTACAATGAGCAGTTCTTC. Its translation: CASSSRDRSYNEQFF.

The chain recombines TRBV7-3 with TRBJ1-1; D is perhaps TRBD1 (6 bases). The germline V gene has CDR1 SGHTA and CDR2 FQGTGA. Between the trimmed V and J ends, which lost 0 bases and 4 bases, there was a span of 12 bases. This CDR3 is built from 15 residues. CDR3 nucleotides: TGTGCCAGCAGCTTAACGTCAACAGGGAGCACTGAAGCTTTCTTT. This sequence encodes CASSLTSTGSTEAFF.

This clone occurred once. The rearrangement uses TRBV21-1 and TRBJ1-1; the table's D call, TRBD1, has no DNA check behind it. TRBV21-1 has pseudogene status. The CDR3 runs 13 residues. The CDR3 nucleotides are TGTGCCAGCTTGTGTAGACAGGCCGGTGAAGCTTTCTTT. This codes for CASLCRQAGEAFF.

The V and J genes are TRBV6-5 and TRBJ2-7; the D is unclear. The CDR3 has 14 amino acids. Germline V gene sequence: CDR1 MNHEY, CDR2 SVGAGI. Trimming pared 4 bases from V and 0 bases from J, leaving 10 bases between. Here the CDR3 reads CASSSLLSSYEQYF. CDR3 coding DNA: TGTGCCAGCAGTTCGCTATTGAGCTCCTACGAGCAGTACTTC.

The chain employs TRBV5-1 and TRBJ1-1; the match to TRBD1 covers 8 bases. Germline-derived CDR1 and CDR2 are SGHRS and YFSETQ. The ends lost 4 bases at V and 6 bases at J; junction bases unmatched: 11. The CDR3 extends over 15 amino acids. CDR3 DNA sequence: TGCGCCAGCAGCCAAGGACAGGGACGATGGCCTGAAGCTTTCTTT. It translates to CASSQGQGRWPEAFF.

The chain carries TRBV28 and TRBJ2-7; the D gene is possibly TRBD2 (5 bases). This CDR3 contains 14 residues. Germline CDR1 and CDR2: MDHEN and SYDVKM. V was cut by 6 bases and J by 2 bases, with 14 bases left in between. DNA for the CDR3: TGTGCCAGCAGGAGCGGAATACTTACCTACGAGCAGTACTTC. It specifies CASRSGILTYEQYF. Drawing the rest from reference TRBV28 and TRBJ2-7, the complete variable domain is DVKVTQSSRYLVKRTGEKVFLECVQDMDHENMFWYRQDPGLGLRLIYFSYDVKMKEKGDIPEGYSVSREKKERFSLILESASTNQTSMYLCASRSGILTYEQYFGPGTRLTVT.

This chain connects TRBV7-2 to TRBJ2-1; 8 bases agree with TRBD1. This CDR3 is built from 16 residues. V gave up 4 bases and J gave up 8 bases; unmatched junction bases: 13. CDR1 SGHTA and CDR2 FQGNSA come from the germline V gene. The CDR3 is CASSSQDRGKWDEQFF. DNA of the CDR3: TGTGCCAGCAGCTCGCAAGACAGGGGCAAATGGGATGAGCAGTTCTTC.

This sequence joins TRBV10-3 and TRBJ2-3; D uncertain. V gave up 3 bases and J gave up 1 base, with 11 bases separating them. The length of the CDR3 is 15 residues. CDR1 is ENHRY and CDR2 is SYGVKD in the germline V gene. CDR3: CAISDPEPGTDTQYF. The CDR3 DNA is TGTGCCATCAGTGACCCAGAACCTGGCACAGATACGCAGTATTTT.

This rearrangement joins TRBV4-1 to TRBJ2-7; 11 bases fit TRBD2. V was clipped by 0 bases and J by 6 bases; unmatched bases: 13. CDR3 length: 18 residues. The germline gives CDR1 MGHRA, CDR2 YSYEKL. CDR3 sequence (DNA): TGCGCCAGCAGCCAAGATTTCCTAAGACTAGCGGGGCGCCCCGAGCAGTACTTC. This codes for CASSQDFLRLAGRPEQYF.

This clone showed up just once. The chain combines TRBV19 with TRBJ1-2, with 8 bases identical to TRBD1. CDR3 size: 14 residues. V trimming: 9 bases; J trimming: 4 bases; junction bases outside the gene matches: 10. The germline CDR1 and CDR2 sequences are LNHDA and SQIVND (reference sequence). CDR3 in amino acids: CASSNRQGAYGYTF. The CDR3 DNA reads TGTGCCAGCTCAAACCGCCAGGGGGCCTATGGCTACACCTTC.

The rearrangement links TRBV5-4 to TRBJ2-7, with 8 bases aligning to TRBD2. The CDR3 runs to 16 residues. With V trimmed by 3 bases and J by 2 bases, 10 bases remained unmatched. Looked up from germline, CDR1 is SGHNT and CDR2 is YYREEE (reference sequence). DNA of the CDR3: TGTGCCAGCAGCTCACCGGGACTAGGTTCCCCCTACGAGCAGTACTTC. This gives the protein CASSSPGLGSPYEQYF.

The gene calls are TRBV9 and TRBJ2-1, with 11 bases lining up with TRBD2. This CDR3 is 16 amino acids long. V was pared by 0 bases and J by 4 bases, with 3 bases of the junction left unmatched. Germline V gene data show CDR1 as SGDLS and CDR2 as YYNGEE. The DNA for the CDR3 is TGTGCCAGCAGCGTAGGGGGACTAGCGGTATACAATGAGCAGTTCTTC. Encoded protein: CASSVGGLAVYNEQFF.

Comments on this clone: This may stem from a read error, because a much larger clone lies one nucleotide away. The genes are TRBV23-1 and TRBJ2-3, with no clear D. TRBV23-1 is identified as an open reading frame with a role that is uncertain. The CDR3 has 15 residues. CDR3 sequence reads: CVSSHPGPSTDTQYF. As DNA, the CDR3 is TGCGTCAGCAGTCACCCAGGCCCGAGCACAGATACGCAGTATTTT.

J is TRBJ1-6 and V is TRBV28; D call uncertain. V gave up 1 base and J gave up 4 bases, with 8 bases separating them. This CDR3 comprises 15 residues. Germline V gives CDR1 MDHEN, CDR2 SYDVKM. As DNA, the CDR3 is TGTGCCAGCAGTTTATCAGCGGGTTATAATTCACCCCTCCACTTT. This translates into CASSLSAGYNSPLHF. The variable domain in full, with the rest retrieved from reference TRBV28 and TRBJ1-6, is DVKVTQSSRYLVKRTGEKVFLECVQDMDHENMFWYRQDPGLGLRLIYFSYDVKMKEKGDIPEGYSVSREKKERFSLILESASTNQTSMYLCASSLSAGYNSPLHFGNGTRLTVT.

This clone was counted once. Germline is not matched at one junction end, which may reflect a read error. The V gene is TRBV7-7, the J gene TRBJ2-1, with 8 bases aligning to TRBD2. CDR3 size: 15 residues. CDR1 is SSHAT, CDR2 FNYEAQ, per germline (reference sequence). The CDR3 coding sequence is TGTGCTAGCAGCTTGGCGGGGGGTACCTACAATGAGCAGTTCTTC. It yields the protein CASSLAGGTYNEQFF.

The gene calls are TRBV6-5 and TRBJ1-4; TRBD1 matches 9 bases. The CDR3 contains 14 residues. Germline V CDR1 and CDR2: MNHEY, SVGAGI. J gave up 5 bases and V 6 bases, and 4 bases lay outside the gene matches. The CDR3 DNA sequence: TGTGCCAGCAGGCCGGGACAGGGCAATGAAAAACTGTTTTTT. This gives the protein CASRPGQGNEKLFF.

The gene calls are TRBV5-1 and TRBJ2-2, with D perhaps matching TRBD1 (7 bases). This CDR3 is 14 amino acids long. Between the trimmed V and J ends, which lost 0 bases and 9 bases, there was a span of 12 bases. Germline V lookup: CDR1 SGHRS, CDR2 YFSETQ. The DNA for the CDR3 is TGCGCCAGCAGCTTGGTTCAGGGGGGCAGGGAGCTGTTTTTT. Its protein product is CASSLVQGGRELFF.

This clone was picked up one time. The rearrangement links TRBV21-1 to TRBJ2-5; the table's D gene call, TRBD2, was not cross checked with the DNA. TRBV21-1 represents a pseudogene. The CDR3 extends over 17 amino acids. CDR3 bases: TGTGCCAGCAGCTTCCTGACTAGCGGGAGACCCACCGAGACCCAGTACTTC. Protein sequence: CASSFLTSGRPTETQYF.

The CDR3 nucleotides are TGCGCCAGCAGTGACGGACAGTCAACTAATGAAAAACTGTTTTTT. The encoded protein is CASSDGQSTNEKLFF. V usage is TRBV10-2 and J usage is TRBJ1-4, with TRBD1 as a possible D gene (6 bases). The V gene lost 3 bases and the J gene lost 0 bases, with 8 bases spanning the gap. This CDR3 is built from 15 residues. The germline CDR1 and CDR2 sequences are WSHSY and SAAADI.

This chain joins TRBV16 and TRBJ1-5; D is uncertain. The CDR3 has 15 residues. V was pared by 2 bases and J by 2 bases, with 10 bases between. Germline CDR1 reads KGHSY; CDR2 reads FQNENV. CDR3 residues: CASSQTRVGNQPQHF. CDR3 DNA: TGTGCCAGCAGCCAAACACGGGTCGGCAATCAGCCCCAGCATTTT.

V and J are TRBV5-1 and TRBJ2-5; 11 bases are a match to TRBD2. CDR1 SGHRS and CDR2 YFSETQ come from the germline V gene. CDR3 length: 15 amino acids. V was clipped by 0 bases and J by 4 bases; unmatched bases: 2. The CDR3, as DNA: TGCGCCAGCAGCTTGGCCGGGACTAGCGGAGAGACCCAGTACTTC. Translating it yields CASSLAGTSGETQYF.